This T cell receptor beta chain was sequenced during a study of T cell repertoires in cytomegalovirus infection. Worth noting for this clonotype: The antigen is undetermined.

The CDR3 extends over 13 amino acids. V dropped 3 bases and J dropped 6 bases, with 10 bases sitting between them. TCRdb used MiXCR to reprocess the reads, holding one entry per CDR3 protein. The sample consists of 140,000 to 150,000 distinct CDR3 sequences, around 32% of them appearing once. This material consisted of CD8+ T cells from cultured PBMCs, taken from culture after CMV antigen stimulation. V is TRBV12-3 or TRBV12-4 and J is TRBJ2-3, with a weak D call TRBD2 (5 bases). The sequence was collected from a human donor in good health (CMV status not recorded). Some clones in this sample may be carry-over from other donors' samples. CDR3 sequence: CASSFWESDTQYF. CDR3 nucleotide sequence: TGTGCCAGCAGTTTCTGGGAGTCGGATACGCAGTATTTT.